This T cell receptor beta chain was documented in a study of T cells in Graves' hyperthyroidism and ophthalmopathy. The length of the CDR3 is 15 residues. The V end was cut by 2 bases, the J end by 5 bases, with 16 bases between. TCR beta CDR3 regions were amplified from RNA. The HTBI set primed first-round TCR CDR3 RT-PCR. Each CDR3 protein is one row after TCRdb ran MiXCR on the multiplex PCR reads. The sample has under 600,000 distinct CDR3 sequences, about a sixth seen once. The chain is built from TRBV12-3 or TRBV12-4 and TRBJ2-7; the D gene is possibly TRBD1 (5 bases). The clonotype comes from a woman aged 40 to 50 with Graves' ophthalmopathy. The material sequenced was blood. CDR3 DNA sequence: TGTGCCAGCAGTTTAAGTACAGGTCTAGTACACGAGCAGTACTTC. Its translation is CASSLSTGLVHEQYF.